The rows below give T cell receptor beta chains drawn from one sample of a study of CD8 T cells in ankylosing spondylitis. TCRdb reprocessed the 5' RACE reads via MiXCR and lists one record per CDR3 protein. The sample lists 230,000 or so distinct CDR3 sequences, 18% seen once, with about a third in the top ten. The sample comprised blood, either unsorted or a sorted T cell fraction (not recorded which). All receptors derive from a male donor with ankylosing spondylitis or in good health (not recorded which). CDR3s include the opening cysteine and the closing phenylalanine or tryptophan. D genes are given only for firm matches. Some rows mark clone size as missing; the rest say once, few, many or name a class of expanded clone.

D gene	clone size	CDR3 length	J gene	V gene	CDR3 DNA	CDR3 protein
-	-	17	TRBJ2-1	TRBV15	TGTGCCACCAGCAGAGAAAAACTTAGACAATTCCACAATGAGCAGTTCTTC	CATSREKLRQFHNEQFF
-	few	15	TRBJ2-1	TRBV7-3	TGTGCCAGCAGCTTAATGGGGGGTCCCTACAATGAGCAGTTCTTC	CASSLMGGPYNEQFF
TRBD1	-	13	TRBJ2-5	TRBV12-3/TRBV12-4	TGTGCCAGCAGTTGGGGACAGTGGGAGACCCAGTACTTC	CASSWGQWETQYF
-	few	15	TRBJ2-7	TRBV6-1	TGTGCCAGCCCTGGGGTGGGGCAGGCCAGCTACGAGCAGTACTTC	CASPGVGQASYEQYF
-	many	14	TRBJ2-1	TRBV6-5	TGTGCCAGCAGTTACTCCGGCCCAGGGAATGAGCAGTTCTTC	CASSYSGPGNEQFF
-	many	15	TRBJ2-1	TRBV12-3/TRBV12-4	TGTGCCAGCAGCCCCTCGGGGGCGAAACCCAATGAGCAGTTCTTC	CASSPSGAKPNEQFF
TRBD2	-	16	TRBJ2-7	TRBV7-8	TGTGCCAGCAGCTTCGAAGCCGGGACTAGCTCCTACGAGCAGTACTTC	CASSFEAGTSSYEQYF
TRBD1	many	15	TRBJ1-4	TRBV7-9	TGTGCCAGCAGCTCGCGACAGGGAACTAATGAAAAACTGTTTTTT	CASSSRQGTNEKLFF
TRBD2	many	14	TRBJ2-5	TRBV3-1	TGTGCCAGCAGCCAGCTAGCGGGAGAAGAGACCCAGTACTTC	CASSQLAGEETQYF
TRBD2	-	17	TRBJ2-3	TRBV12-3/TRBV12-4	TGTGCCAGCAGTCACGATTCTAGCGGGAGCCGCACAGATACGCAGTATTTT	CASSHDSSGSRTDTQYF
-	many	16	TRBJ1-3	TRBV4-2	TGTGCCAGCAGCCAAGACCCCGCGCAGGGGCGAAACACCATATATTTT	CASSQDPAQGRNTIYF
-	-	13	TRBJ2-2	TRBV12-3/TRBV12-4	TGTGCCAGCAGTTTGCTACTATTGGGGGAGCTGTTTTTT	CASSLLLLGELFF
-	few	15	TRBJ2-3	TRBV10-3	TGTGCCATCAGTGAGTCTTCTAGCGGCACAGATACGCAGTATTTT	CAISESSSGTDTQYF
TRBD1	-	12	TRBJ2-1	TRBV27	TGTGCCAGCGGACAGGGGTTAAATGAGCAGTTCTTC	CASGQGLNEQFF
-	many	13	TRBJ1-1	TRBV6-1	TGTGCCAGCACCGGGGGGATGAGGACTGAAGCTTTCTTT	CASTGGMRTEAFF
-	-	15	TRBJ2-6	TRBV29-1	TGCAGCGTGAAAGAACCGGGGTTTGGGGCCAACGTCCTGACTTTC	CSVKEPGFGANVLTF
-	few	17	TRBJ2-3	TRBV9	TGTGCCAGCAGCGCCCCTCGCCGGGACGGAGCATCGGATACGCAGTATTTT	CASSAPRRDGASDTQYF
TRBD2	-	15	TRBJ2-7	TRBV7-9	TGTGCCAGCAGTTCTTATCCGGGGGACTACTACGAGCAGTACTTC	CASSSYPGDYYEQYF
-	-	14	TRBJ1-1	TRBV29-1	TGCAGCGTCCGGCGGGAGGGGCAAAACACTGAAGCTTTCTTT	CSVRREGQNTEAFF
-	-	13	TRBJ2-1	TRBV2	TGTGCCAGCAGTGACGCCGTTGGAGGGGGGCAGTTCTTC	CASSDAVGGGQFF
-	-	14	TRBJ2-5	TRBV11-2	TGTGCCAGCAGCCCATACGGGGGTCAAGAGACCCAGTACTTC	CASSPYGGQETQYF
-	-	20	TRBJ2-6	TRBV4-1	TGCGCCAGCAGCCAGGAAACATCGGGCCGATCCTTCTCTGGGGCCAACGTCCTGACTTTC	CASSQETSGRSFSGANVLTF
-	-	14	TRBJ2-7	TRBV4-1	TGCGCCAGCAGCCAAGATTGGGGGCCGTGGGAGCAGTACTTC	CASSQDWGPWEQYF
-	few	14	TRBJ2-7	TRBV29-1	TGCAGCGTTGTCCTCGTGGGGTATGTGGGCGAGCAGTACTTC	CSVVLVGYVGEQYF
-	few	15	TRBJ2-7	TRBV6-1	TGTGCCAGCAGTGAGGAGACTTGGCCCAACTACGAGCAGTACTTC	CASSEETWPNYEQYF
-	-	14	TRBJ2-3	TRBV12-3/TRBV12-4	TGTGCCAGCAGTACGACAGGACCCACAGATACGCAGTATTTT	CASSTTGPTDTQYF
TRBD2	few	15	TRBJ2-2	TRBV7-3	TGTGCCAGCAGCTTAAGTCGGGAGGGCCCCGGGGAGCTGTTTTTT	CASSLSREGPGELFF
-	-	17	TRBJ2-1	TRBV9	TGTGCCAGCAGCGTAGCTCCACAGGAAATCTCCTACAATGAGCAGTTCTTC	CASSVAPQEISYNEQFF
TRBD1	-	15	TRBJ1-2	TRBV6-1	TGTGCCAGCAGCGATCCGGACAGGGAGGACTATGGCTACACCTTC	CASSDPDREDYGYTF
-	-	15	TRBJ1-2	TRBV9	TGTGCCAGCAGCGTAGATCGGGGAGGGTTCTATGGCTACACCTTC	CASSVDRGGFYGYTF
TRBD1	-	13	TRBJ2-7	TRBV4-3	TGCGCCAGCAGCCCGACAGGGGATCACGAGCAGTACTTC	CASSPTGDHEQYF
-	-	17	TRBJ2-7	TRBV27	TGTGCCAGCAGTCCCAATTGGGAGTCCAGGGAGGCCTACGAGCAGTACTTC	CASSPNWESREAYEQYF
TRBD2	-	20	TRBJ2-4	TRBV7-8	TGTGCCAGCAGCTTAGTGGCGGGAGGGCCTTTCTTGGGAGCCAAAAACATTCAGTACTTC	CASSLVAGGPFLGAKNIQYF
TRBD2	few	18	TRBJ2-2	TRBV7-8	TGTGCCAGCAGCACGACTAGCGGGAGGCCTAGAAACACCGGGGAGCTGTTTTTT	CASSTTSGRPRNTGELFF
-	-	14	TRBJ2-7	TRBV6-5	TGTGCCAGCAGTTATGTCGGGCTTTTGGACGAGCAGTACTTC	CASSYVGLLDEQYF
-	few	15	TRBJ2-3	TRBV7-3	TGTGCCAGCAGCTTACTCGGTCAGGAGACAGATACGCAGTATTTT	CASSLLGQETDTQYF
-	-	14	TRBJ2-3	TRBV9	TGTGCCAGCAGCGTTTACGGCCCAGGAGATACGCAGTATTTT	CASSVYGPGDTQYF
-	-	13	TRBJ2-3	TRBV29-1	TGCAGCGTTGACCAGGGTTACACAGATACGCAGTATTTT	CSVDQGYTDTQYF
TRBD2	-	15	TRBJ2-2	TRBV10-2	TGCGCCAGCAGTCGGGTACTAGCGGACACCGGGGAGCTGTTTTTT	CASSRVLADTGELFF
TRBD1	-	14	TRBJ2-1	TRBV4-1	TGCGCCAGCAGCCAGCAGGGGGTAGCGAATGAGCAGTTCTTC	CASSQQGVANEQFF
TRBD1	-	15	TRBJ2-1	TRBV25-1	TGTGCCAGCAGTGGGTGGCAGGGGGCCGGGGATGAGCAGTTCTTC	CASSGWQGAGDEQFF
-	many	15	TRBJ2-5	TRBV7-8	TGTGCCAGCAGCCTAAATCGGGGACCCTCGGAGACCCAGTACTTC	CASSLNRGPSETQYF
-	-	14	TRBJ2-7	TRBV12-3/TRBV12-4	TGTGCCAGCAGTTCCCAGGGGGGATGGTACGAGCAGTACTTC	CASSSQGGWYEQYF
-	few	14	TRBJ2-7	TRBV6-2/TRBV6-3	TGTGCCAGCAGTGACCCGGGACGGTTCCACGAGCAGTACTTC	CASSDPGRFHEQYF
-	-	16	TRBJ1-4	TRBV5-1	TGCGCCAGCAGCCGGAAGCAGGGCACAACTAATGAAAAACTGTTTTTT	CASSRKQGTTNEKLFF
-	many	13	TRBJ1-6	TRBV12-3/TRBV12-4	TGTGCCAGCAGTTGGGGCAGCGGGTCACCCCTCCACTTT	CASSWGSGSPLHF
TRBD1	-	16	TRBJ2-2	TRBV4-1	TGCGCCAGCAGCCAACCGGGACAGGGGGGAGTCGGGGAGCTGTTTTTT	CASSQPGQGGVGELFF
-	few	13	TRBJ2-1	TRBV29-1	TGCAGCGTTGAAGATGCGGCGTCCAATGAGCAGTTCTTC	CSVEDAASNEQFF
TRBD2	-	16	TRBJ2-1	TRBV12-3/TRBV12-4	TGTGCCAGCAGTCCGTTAGCGGGAGGAGCCTACAATGAGCAGTTCTTC	CASSPLAGGAYNEQFF
TRBD1	few	13	TRBJ2-7	TRBV5-1	TGCGCCAGCAGCATTGACAGGGGGGATGAGCAGTACTTC	CASSIDRGDEQYF
-	-	18	TRBJ2-2	TRBV9	TGTGCCAGCAGCAACCCCAGGCTTGGGGCTAGTACCTTCGGGGAGCTGTTTTTT	CASSNPRLGASTFGELFF
-	few	14	TRBJ2-5	TRBV7-2	TGTGCCAGCAGCGAGGGACGGCAAGAAGAGACCCAGTACTTC	CASSEGRQEETQYF
-	-	14	TRBJ2-7	TRBV10-3	TGTGCCATCAGTGACCCAACACGCTCCTACGAGCAGTACTTC	CAISDPTRSYEQYF
TRBD2	few	16	TRBJ2-3	TRBV6-1	TGTGCCAGCAGTAAAGGACTAGCGGGAGGGACAGATACGCAGTATTTT	CASSKGLAGGTDTQYF
-	many	15	TRBJ2-1	TRBV20-1	TGCAGTGCTAGAGGGACACAGGGCGCCTACAATGAGCAGTTCTTC	CSARGTQGAYNEQFF
TRBD1	many	14	TRBJ2-7	TRBV20-1	TGCAGTGCAGCATGGGACAGCTCCACCTACGAGCAGTACTTC	CSAAWDSSTYEQYF
TRBD2	-	14	TRBJ2-7	TRBV7-6	TGTGCCAGCAGCTATGGCGGGGGCTCCTACGAGCAGTACTTC	CASSYGGGSYEQYF
-	-	13	TRBJ2-1	TRBV5-6	TGTGCCAGCAGCCGAGCGGAGGGCAATGAGCAGTTCTTC	CASSRAEGNEQFF
-	many	12	TRBJ2-6	TRBV12-3/TRBV12-4	TGTGCCAGCAGCGCCCTGGCCAACGTCCTGACTTTC	CASSALANVLTF